Given below is one T cell receptor (beta chain) in context. The data derive from a study of T cell repertoires in cytomegalovirus infection. Study in general: From public TCR beta signatures came an indication of both CMV infection and matching HLA type.

The CDR3 has 15 amino acids. Germline V lookup: CDR1 LNHDA, CDR2 SQIVND (reference sequence). V was pared by 3 bases and J by 3 bases, with 6 bases of the junction left unmatched. TCRdb reprocessed the reads via MiXCR and lists one record per CDR3 protein. The data contain 600,000 to 800,000 distinct CDR3 sequences, roughly a quarter of them singletons. The chain links TRBV19 to TRBJ1-1, with 8 bases matching TRBD1. The sequence derives from a human donor in good health (CMV status not recorded). Some clones in this sample may be carry-over from other donors' samples. The sequenced sample consisted of CD8+ T cells from PBMCs. The CDR3 protein is CASSIPDRGDTEAFF. CDR3 DNA sequence: TGTGCCAGTAGTATCCCCGACAGGGGAGACACTGAAGCTTTCTTT.